This T cell receptor (beta chain) originates from a study of immune heterogeneity within non-small cell lung tumors. Background on the study: Histologically, several tumors were squamous cell carcinomas and approximately eleven were non-squamous carcinomas. The remaining 1 tumor was not otherwise specified.

This clonotype was counted at least ten times. The antigen is unknown. General observations from the study: Different tumor locations in one patient shared dominant CDR3 beta clonotypes yet harbored unique high-frequency clones. Largely, high-frequency T-cell receptor beta clonotypes differed from one individual patient to another.

The CDR3 runs to 16 residues. V lost 4 bases and J lost 0, with 13 bases in between. Germline lookup yields CDR1 SGHVS and CDR2 FQNEAQ. Amplification of the TCR beta CDR3 was achieved through multiplex PCR with 32 V and 13 J primers. Each CDR3 protein is one row after TCRdb ran MiXCR on the multiplex PCR reads. The table lists around 30,000 distinct CDR3 sequences, 28% of them singletons. Template material comprised bulk tumor genomic DNA at 450 to 650 ng per sample. Surgeons took several biopsies per primary tumor, spaced far apart, during surgery. The patients were newly diagnosed with non-small cell lung cancer, had not been treated, and had curative surgery. Surgery with curative intent was being performed on the donors, who were newly diagnosed non-small cell lung cancer patients.

The TCR sequence derives from a man aged 40-49 years with non-small cell lung cancer. The genes are TRBV7-8 and TRBJ1-3; the D gene is possibly TRBD1 (5 bases). Sequences were obtained from lung tumor tissue. CDR3 protein: CASSSWDASSGNTIYF. In nucleotides, the CDR3 is TGTGCCAGCAGCTCATGGGACGCTTCCTCTGGAAACACCATATATTTT. Complete variable domain (other parts from reference TRBV7-8 and TRBJ1-3): GAGVSQSPRYKVAKRGQDVALRCDPISGHVSLFWYQQALGQGPEFLTYFQNEAQLDKSGLPSDRFFAERPEGSVSTLKIQRTQQEDSAVYLCASSSWDASSGNTIYFGEGSWLTVV.